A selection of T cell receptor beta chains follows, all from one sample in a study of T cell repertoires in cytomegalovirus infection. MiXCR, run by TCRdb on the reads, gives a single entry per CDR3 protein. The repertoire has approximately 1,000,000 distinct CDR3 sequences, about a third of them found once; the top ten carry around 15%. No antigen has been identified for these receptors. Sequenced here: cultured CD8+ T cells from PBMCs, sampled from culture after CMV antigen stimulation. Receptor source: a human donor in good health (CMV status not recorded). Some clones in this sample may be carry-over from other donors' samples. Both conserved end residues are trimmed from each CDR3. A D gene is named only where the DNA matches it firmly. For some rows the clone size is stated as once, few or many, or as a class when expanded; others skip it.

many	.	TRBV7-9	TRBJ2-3	ASSSAGASTDTQY
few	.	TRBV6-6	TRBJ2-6	ASSYLDTLVSGANVLT
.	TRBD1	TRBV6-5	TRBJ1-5	ASSYSRRGQNQPQH
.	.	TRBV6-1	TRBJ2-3	ASSESGPDTQY
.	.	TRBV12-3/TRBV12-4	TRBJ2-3	ASSTLGGDTQN
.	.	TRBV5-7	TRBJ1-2	ASSTLYGYT
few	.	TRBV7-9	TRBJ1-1	ASTTVGNTEAF
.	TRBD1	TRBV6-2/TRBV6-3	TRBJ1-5	ASSHPGTANQPQH
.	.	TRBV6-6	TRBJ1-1	ASSEGDMDTEAF
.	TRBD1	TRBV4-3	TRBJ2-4	ASSLTRDSTHLAKNIQY
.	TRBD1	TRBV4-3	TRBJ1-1	ASSRVVGTATLKAF
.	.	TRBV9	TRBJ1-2	ASSLGGTVDGYT
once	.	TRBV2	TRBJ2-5	ASSDMGPTYQETQY
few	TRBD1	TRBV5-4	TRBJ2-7	ASSPGTGQGEQY
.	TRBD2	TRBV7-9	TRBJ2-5	ASSHGASGEETQY
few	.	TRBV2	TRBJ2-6	ASSETERRPNVLT
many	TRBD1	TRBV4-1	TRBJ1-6	ASSQGQYNSPLH
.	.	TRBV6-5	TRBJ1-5	ASSYGRGSNQPQH
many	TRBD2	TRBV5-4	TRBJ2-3	ASGHERTSGGAHSADTQY
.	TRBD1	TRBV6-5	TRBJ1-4	ASTTGAGELF
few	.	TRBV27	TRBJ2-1	ASSLSLRKYHEQF
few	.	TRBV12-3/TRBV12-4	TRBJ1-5	ASSWTVSNQPQH
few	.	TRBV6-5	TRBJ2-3	ASSYGVGADTQY
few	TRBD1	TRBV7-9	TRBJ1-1	ASSSPGQGGSPNTEAF